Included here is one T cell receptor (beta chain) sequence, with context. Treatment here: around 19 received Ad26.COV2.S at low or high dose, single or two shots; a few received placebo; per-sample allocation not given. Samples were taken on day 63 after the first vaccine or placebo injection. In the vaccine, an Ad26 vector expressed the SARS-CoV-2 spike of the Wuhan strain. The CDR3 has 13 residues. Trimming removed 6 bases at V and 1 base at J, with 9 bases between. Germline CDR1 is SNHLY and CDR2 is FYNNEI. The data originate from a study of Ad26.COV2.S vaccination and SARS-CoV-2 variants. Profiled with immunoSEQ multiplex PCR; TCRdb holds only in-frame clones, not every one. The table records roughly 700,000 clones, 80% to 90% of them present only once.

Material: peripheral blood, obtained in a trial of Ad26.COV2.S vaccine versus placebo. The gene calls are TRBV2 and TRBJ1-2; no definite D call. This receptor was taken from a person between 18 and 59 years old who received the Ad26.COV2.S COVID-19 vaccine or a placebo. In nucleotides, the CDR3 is TGTGCCAGCAGGGAGCGGGGTAACTATGGCTACACCTTC. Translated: CASRERGNYGYTF.